A single sample gave rise to the 8 T cell receptor beta chains below, sequenced in a study of early T cells in non-severe SARS-CoV-2 infection. TCRdb reanalysed the 5' RACE reads using MiXCR and keeps one entry per CDR3 protein. The sample has approximately 70,000 distinct CDR3 sequences, about an eighth seen once. Sequences were derived from whole blood, sampled at baseline. Source of these receptors: an adult who was a healthcare worker with PCR-confirmed SARS-CoV-2 infection or an uninfected control (not recorded which).

This clonotype was seen ten or more times. This sequence joins TRBV2 and TRBJ2-2; D gene uncertain. V was cut by 6 bases and J by 5 bases, with 16 bases left in between. Germline CDR1 reads SNHLY; CDR2 reads FYNNEI. CDR3 size: 15 residues. The DNA for the CDR3 is TGTGCCAGCAGGAGTGACGTTGGGCTTACCGGGGAGCTGTTTTTT. Translating gives CASRSDVGLTGELFF.

This clonotype was picked up a small number of times. The rearrangement uses TRBV11-2 and TRBJ2-5, with a possible D match to TRBD1 (6 bases). Per the germline V gene, CDR1 is SGHAT and CDR2 is FQNNGV. The CDR3 spans 16 residues. With 3 bases removed from V and 2 bases from J, the gap between germline ends came to 16 bases. The CDR3 loop is CASSLVTGTTQETQYF. In nucleotides, the CDR3 is TGTGCCAGCAGCTTGGTTACTGGGACAACGCAAGAGACCCAGTACTTC.

The chain uses TRBV12-3 or TRBV12-4 and TRBJ2-5; TRBD1 agrees at 9 bases. This CDR3 comprises 15 residues. V shed 5 bases, J shed 1 base, and the junction held 5 bases outside the gene matches. Here the CDR3 reads CASSGDRAFQETQYF. The DNA of the CDR3 is TGTGCCAGCAGTGGGGACAGGGCTTTCCAAGAGACCCAGTACTTC.

V usage is TRBV19 and J usage is TRBJ2-1; TRBD2 aligns across 8 bases. J gave up 2 bases and V 4 bases, and 4 bases lay outside the gene matches. CDR1 is LNHDA and CDR2 is SQIVND in the germline V gene (reference sequence). This CDR3 has 15 residues. CDR3 in amino acids: CASSTGGPPYNEQFF. CDR3 coding DNA: TGTGCCAGTAGTACGGGAGGGCCCCCCTACAATGAGCAGTTCTTC. Variable domain in full (rest from reference TRBV19 and TRBJ2-1): DGGITQSPKYLFRKEGQNVTLSCEQNLNHDAMYWYRQDPGQGLRLIYYSQIVNDFQKGDIAEGYSVSREKKESFPLTVTSAQKNPTAFYLCASSTGGPPYNEQFFGPGTRLTVL.

The rearrangement links TRBV12-3 or TRBV12-4 to TRBJ2-3; no clear D gene. This CDR3 is built from 14 residues. The V gene lost 3 bases and the J gene lost 6 bases, with 13 bases spanning the gap. The CDR3 protein is CASSFRSTRDTQYF. Here the CDR3 DNA reads TGTGCCAGCAGTTTCAGGTCCACGAGGGATACGCAGTATTTT.

This clonotype was found many times. CDR3 in DNA: TGTGCCAGCAGCTTAACCCCTTGGCGGATCACTGAAGCTTTCTTT. This encodes CASSLTPWRITEAFF. This chain joins TRBV11-2 and TRBJ1-1; D is undetermined. With 2 bases removed from V and 4 bases from J, the gap between germline ends came to 14 bases. From germline, CDR1 is SGHAT and CDR2 FQNNGV. The CDR3 length is 15 residues.

This clonotype was recorded a few times. V and J are TRBV25-1 and TRBJ1-2, with a weak D call TRBD1 (6 bases). This CDR3 comprises 17 residues. V was shortened by 5 bases and J by 0 bases, with 19 bases between the two germline ends. Per germline, CDR1 MGHDK and CDR2 SYGVNS. CDR3 sequence (DNA): TGTGCCAGCAGTCCCCCGGGACACATTTCTTCTAACTATGGCTACACCTTC. This sequence encodes CASSPPGHISSNYGYTF.

This clonotype was observed a handful of times. The CDR3 region is CASSLTGTGELFF. CDR3 nucleotide sequence: TGTGCCAGCAGTTTAACGGGCACCGGGGAGCTGTTTTTT. The chain uses TRBV12-3 or TRBV12-4 and TRBJ2-2; D not resolved. The V end was cut by 2 bases, the J end by 4 bases, with 5 bases between. The CDR3 is 13 amino acids.